The 21 T cell receptor beta chains presented below share a single source sample, sequenced in a study of blood T cell repertoires in COVID-19. Method: immunoSEQ multiplex PCR; TCRdb's copy keeps in-frame clones and lacks some. The sample records roughly 68,000 clones, 65% to 90% being singletons. Sequencing used peripheral blood. Receptors were obtained from a man aged 50-59 years with acute or convalescent COVID-19.

This chain's CDR3 is CASSLSELRTEAFF. CDR3 coding DNA: TGCGCCAGCAGCTTGAGCGAGCTAAGGACTGAAGCTTTCTTT. The J gene is TRBJ1-1, the V gene TRBV5-1; D gene unclear. Trimming took 1 base from V and 5 from J, leaving 12 bases between them. Germline loops: CDR1 SGHRS, CDR2 YFSETQ. The CDR3 extends over 14 amino acids.

The chain is built from TRBV6-5 and TRBJ2-7, with 9 bases identical to TRBD1. V lost 8 bases, J lost 1 base, and 9 bases stayed unmatched. The CDR3 totals 15 residues. Looked up from germline, CDR1 is MNHEY and CDR2 is SVGAGI. CDR3 protein: CASQQGAKPSYEQYV. CDR3 coding DNA: TGTGCCAGCCAACAGGGGGCTAAGCCTTCCTACGAGCAGTACGTC.

V usage is TRBV11-2 and J usage is TRBJ2-7; 7 bases align to TRBD2. With 2 bases clipped from V and 4 bases from J, the junction kept 8 bases outside the gene matches. Germline V CDR1 and CDR2: SGHAT, FQNNGV. CDR3 size: 15 residues. The CDR3 coding sequence is TGTGCCAGCAGCTTAAGGCTAGCGGTGGGTTACGAGCAGTACTTC. It is translated as CASSLRLAVGYEQYF.

The V call is TRBV7-9, the J call TRBJ1-1; no definite D call. With 4 bases removed from V and 1 base from J, the gap between germline ends came to 16 bases. The germline V gene has CDR1 SEHNR and CDR2 FQNEAQ (reference sequence). The CDR3 is 16 residues long. The CDR3 bases are TGTGCCAGCAGCTCCGACGCTAGGGAGGAGAACACTGAAGCTTTCTTT. Its translation: CASSSDAREENTEAFF.

The genes are TRBV29-1 and TRBJ1-2; possible D gene TRBD1, 6 bases. The CDR3 is 13 residues long. Trimming stripped 4 bases from V and 6 bases from J, with 15 bases between. Germline CDR1 and CDR2: SQVTM and ANQGSEA. The chain's CDR3 is CSVGGHGSDGYTF. The CDR3 bases are TGCAGCGTTGGGGGACATGGGAGTGATGGCTACACCTTC.

The chain links TRBV15 to TRBJ2-5; 10 bases are shared with TRBD2. This CDR3 spans 15 amino acids. The germline CDR1 and CDR2 sequences are LNHNV and YYDKDF (reference sequence). The trim removed 3 bases at V and 4 bases at J, leaving 5 bases unmatched. The CDR3 region has the DNA TGTGCCACCAGCAGTGCCAGCGGGGGGGCAGAGACCCAGTACTTC. It encodes CATSSASGGAETQYF.

The V and J genes are TRBV3-1 (or the pseudogene TRBV3-2) and TRBJ1-1; TRBD1 aligns across 8 bases. V was pared by 6 bases and J by 4 bases, with 7 bases of the junction left unmatched. CDR1 and CDR2 from the germline V gene are LGHDT and YNNKEL (reference sequence). CDR3 length: 14 residues. The CDR3 protein is CASRLQGAVTEAFF. The CDR3 DNA reads TGTGCCAGCAGGCTGCAGGGGGCGGTCACTGAAGCTTTCTTT.

V and J are TRBV4-2 and TRBJ1-5; D possibly corresponds to TRBD1 (6 bases). Trimming stripped 2 bases from V and 5 bases from J, with 13 bases between. Germline CDR1 reads LGHNA; CDR2 reads YNFKEQ. The CDR3 extends over 15 amino acids. The DNA for the CDR3 is TGTGCCAGCAGCCAAACCCCGACAGGTGATCAGCCCCAGCATTTT. This gives the protein CASSQTPTGDQPQHF.

CDR3 loop: CASSGLAGGRTDTQYF. The CDR3 DNA sequence: TGTGCCAGCAGTGGGTTAGCGGGGGGCCGCACAGATACGCAGTATTTT. This chain uses TRBV2 with TRBJ2-3; 10 bases agree with TRBD2. Germline lookup yields CDR1 SNHLY and CDR2 FYNNEI. Unmatched junction bases numbered 5, after V lost 4 bases and J lost 1 base. This CDR3 contains 16 residues.

This chain joins TRBV2 and TRBJ1-5, with D perhaps TRBD1 (5 bases). The CDR3 is 15 amino acids. V lost 7 bases and J 0 bases, leaving 13 bases between the germline ends. Germline V gene lookup returns CDR1 SNHLY and CDR2 FYNNEI. The CDR3 nucleotides are TGTGCCAGCACTGACAGAGGCTATAGCAATCAGCCCCAGCATTTT. It codes for CASTDRGYSNQPQHF.

The CDR3: CASSPPRSGGSYEQYF. The CDR3 DNA follows: TGTGCCAGCTCACCGCCGAGATCAGGGGGATCCTACGAGCAGTACTTC. The chain recombines TRBV18 with TRBJ2-7; 7 positions agree with TRBD1. The CDR3 is made up of 16 amino acids. CDR1 and CDR2 from the germline V gene are KGHSH and LQKENI. After removal of 3 bases from V and 1 base from J, the junction contained 9 bases not matched to a gene.

This clone was seen once. The chain combines TRBV6-6 with TRBJ2-2; D perhaps matches TRBD1 (6 bases). The V gene's germline CDR1 is MNHNY and CDR2 SVGAGI (reference sequence). V lost 6 bases, J lost 0 bases, and 11 bases lay in between. The CDR3 has 15 amino acids. CDR3 sequence: CASRPRTANTGELFF. In nucleotides, the CDR3 is TGTGCCAGCAGGCCGAGGACAGCGAACACCGGGGAGCTGTTTTTT.

The CDR3 is CASTKLGAQETQYF. CDR3 in DNA: TGTGCCAGCACGAAGTTGGGGGCACAAGAGACCCAGTACTTC. The J gene is TRBJ2-5, the V gene TRBV6-5; a possible D gene is TRBD1 (6 bases). V gave up 7 bases and J gave up 2 bases, with 14 bases separating them. Germline CDR1 reads MNHEY; CDR2 reads SVGAGI. The CDR3 has 14 residues.

V gene TRBV24-1 combines with J gene TRBJ2-3, with 12 bases lining up with TRBD2. Germline-derived CDR1 and CDR2 are KGHDR and SFDVKD. V shed 4 bases and J 3 bases; nucleotides not matched to a gene: 4. The CDR3 has 16 residues. This chain's CDR3 is CATSERTSGDTDTQYF. CDR3 nucleotides: TGTGCCACCAGTGAAAGGACTAGCGGGGATACAGATACGCAGTATTTT.

The V call is TRBV3-1 (or the pseudogene TRBV3-2), the J call TRBJ2-5; 8 nucleotides agree with TRBD2. The CDR3 has 15 residues. J lost 5 bases, V lost 4 bases, and 9 bases had no gene match. Germline CDR1 reads LGHDT; CDR2 reads YNNKEL (reference sequence). DNA for the CDR3: TGTGCCAGCAGCCCGGAGCGGGGGAGTTTGGAGACCCAGTACTTC. It specifies CASSPERGSLETQYF.

This chain links TRBV12-5 with TRBJ1-1; tentatively, D is TRBD1 (5 bases). The CDR3 is made up of 14 amino acids. V lost 4 bases, J lost 10 bases, and 19 bases lay in between. CDR1 and CDR2 (germline): LGHNT, FRNRAP. Here the CDR3 reads CASGSAYSGGRAFF. Here the CDR3 DNA reads TGTGCTAGTGGTTCGGCCTATTCTGGGGGGAGAGCTTTCTTT.

The rearrangement joins TRBV7-2 to TRBJ2-7, with 9 bases identical to TRBD2. Germline values: CDR1 SGHTA, CDR2 FQGNSA. V was clipped by 7 bases and J by 4 bases; unmatched bases: 5. The CDR3 is 13 amino acids. CDR3: CASTLSGGYEQYF. Written as DNA, the CDR3 is TGTGCCAGCACCCTTAGCGGGGGATACGAGCAGTACTTC.

J is TRBJ1-2 and V is TRBV7-8; D is uncertain. Trimming took 0 bases from V and 4 from J, leaving 12 bases between them. The CDR3 is made up of 15 amino acids. CDR1 is SGHVS and CDR2 is FQNEAQ in the germline V gene. The CDR3 reads CASSLARQATYGYTF. CDR3 coding DNA: TGTGCCAGCAGCTTAGCCCGTCAGGCCACCTATGGCTACACCTTC.

The count of this clone is one. This chain joins TRBV2 and TRBJ2-1; 8 nucleotides match TRBD1. V lost 4 bases and J lost 0; bases outside the gene matches: 8. Germline loops: CDR1 SNHLY, CDR2 FYNNEI. This CDR3 comprises 17 residues. CDR3: CASSVPTGGSSYNEQFF. As DNA, the CDR3 is TGTGCCAGCAGTGTTCCCACAGGGGGGAGCTCCTACAATGAGCAGTTCTTC.

The J gene is TRBJ2-6, the V gene TRBV7-9, with TRBD1 identical over 11 bases. Germline assignment: CDR1 SEHNR and CDR2 FQNEAQ (reference sequence). V lost 6 bases, J lost 2 bases, and 9 bases stayed unmatched. The CDR3 consists of 18 residues. CDR3 in DNA: TGTGCCAGCAGTTTACCGGGACAGGGGGATACTGGGGCCAACGTCCTGACTTTC. Amino acid sequence: CASSLPGQGDTGANVLTF.

V and J are TRBV2 and TRBJ2-2; TRBD1 might be the D (5 bases). Germline V CDR1 and CDR2: SNHLY, FYNNEI. The ends were cut back, 8 bases at V and 4 bases at J, with 14 bases in the middle. CDR3 length equals 14 residues. The CDR3 DNA is TGTGCCAGCGGATCAGGGTACGGCACCGGGGAGCTGTTTTTT. Its translation: CASGSGYGTGELFF.